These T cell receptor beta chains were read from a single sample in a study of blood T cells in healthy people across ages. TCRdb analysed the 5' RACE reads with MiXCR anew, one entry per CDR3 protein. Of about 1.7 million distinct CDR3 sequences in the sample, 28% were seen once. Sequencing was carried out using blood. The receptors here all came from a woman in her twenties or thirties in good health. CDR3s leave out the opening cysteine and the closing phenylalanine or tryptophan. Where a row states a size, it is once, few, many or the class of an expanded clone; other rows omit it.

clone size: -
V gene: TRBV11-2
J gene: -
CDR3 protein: ASSSADAQETQY

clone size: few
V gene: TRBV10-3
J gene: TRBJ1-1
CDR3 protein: AISERLNTEAF

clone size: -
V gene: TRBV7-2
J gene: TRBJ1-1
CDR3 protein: ASSSYLGNTEAF

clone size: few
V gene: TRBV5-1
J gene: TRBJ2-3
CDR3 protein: ASSLTSGAFAGQY

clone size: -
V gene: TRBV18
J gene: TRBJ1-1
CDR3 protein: ASSPDRGRGTEAF

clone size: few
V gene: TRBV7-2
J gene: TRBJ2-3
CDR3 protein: ASSQDGRADTQY

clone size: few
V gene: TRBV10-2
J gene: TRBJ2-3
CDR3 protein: ASSEVGGGAADTQY

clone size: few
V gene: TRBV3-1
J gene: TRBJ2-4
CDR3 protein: ASSQDASGGREQY

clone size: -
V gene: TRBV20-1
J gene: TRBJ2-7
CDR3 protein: STQFLAGGPYEQY

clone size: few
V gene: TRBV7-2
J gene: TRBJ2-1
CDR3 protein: ASSRSGRSPYNEQF

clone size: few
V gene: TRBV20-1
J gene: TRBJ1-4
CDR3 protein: SASGTGNEKLF

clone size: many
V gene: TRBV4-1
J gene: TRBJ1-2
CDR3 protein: ASSHNTGTDIYGYT

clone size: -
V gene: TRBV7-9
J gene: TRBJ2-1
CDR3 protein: ASSSSGGHGDEQF

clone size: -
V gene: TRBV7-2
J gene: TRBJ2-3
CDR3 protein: ASSLPTNTQY